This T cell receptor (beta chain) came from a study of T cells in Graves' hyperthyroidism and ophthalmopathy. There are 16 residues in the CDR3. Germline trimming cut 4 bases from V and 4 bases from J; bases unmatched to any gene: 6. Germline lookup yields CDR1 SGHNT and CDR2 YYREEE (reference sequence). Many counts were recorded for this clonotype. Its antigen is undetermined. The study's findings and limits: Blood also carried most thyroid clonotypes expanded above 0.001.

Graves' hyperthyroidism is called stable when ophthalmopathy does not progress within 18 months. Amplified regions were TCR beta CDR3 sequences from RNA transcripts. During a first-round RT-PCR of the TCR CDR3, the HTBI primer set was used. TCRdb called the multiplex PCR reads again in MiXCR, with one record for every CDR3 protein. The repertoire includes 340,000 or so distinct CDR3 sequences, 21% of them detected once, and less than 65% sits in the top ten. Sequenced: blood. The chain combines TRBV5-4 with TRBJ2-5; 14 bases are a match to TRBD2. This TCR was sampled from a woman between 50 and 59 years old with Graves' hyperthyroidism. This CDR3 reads CASSPGTSGGGETQYF. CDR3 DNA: TGTGCCAGCAGCCCCGGGACTAGCGGGGGAGGAGAGACCCAGTACTTC.